These T cell receptor beta chains were read from a single sample in a study of Tregs in tolerant kidney transplant recipients. TCRdb's copy holds only in-frame clones and misses some; the assay was immunoSEQ multiplex PCR. This sample carries about 240,000 clones, more than 65% of them seen once, and the ten largest clones take about 0.64%. The sample consisted of CD4+ T cells from blood. Every receptor here comes from a human donor in good health. CDR3s leave out the opening cysteine and the closing phenylalanine or tryptophan.

>TRBJ1-3|TRBV21-1
ARTGTGGNTIY
>TRBJ1-1|TRBV10-2
ASSAQGGTEAF
>TRBJ2-7|TRBV7-6
ASSLGAGRAGEQY
>TRBJ2-1|TRBV19
ASSIRRTLYNEQF
>TRBJ1-2|TRBV19
ASIGVGAASNYGYT
>TRBJ1-1|TRBV29-1
SVDLGTINTEAF
>TRBJ2-1|TRBV9
ASARSGNEQF
>TRBJ1-1|TRBV29-1
SVSNMNTEAF
>TRBJ2-6|TRBV10-3
AISQPGSVGANVLT
>TRBJ1-2|TRBV4-1
ASSQFSTGVWGYGYT
>TRBJ1-4|TRBV6-1
ASRRDGGEKLF
>TRBJ2-4|TRBV6-6
ASRHTGEANIQY
>TRBJ1-5|TRBV27
ASSRDRLSNQPQH
>TRBJ2-3|TRBV27
ASSQRRMGADTQY
>TRBJ1-5|TRBV6-5
ASRWEPGGNQPQH
>TRBJ1-2|TRBV6-1
ASSNRGRGYT
>NA|TRBV10-2
ASSERRTGSSYEQY
>TRBJ1-4|TRBV6-1
ASSRGNEKLF
>TRBJ2-5|TRBV11-1
ASSPGSQETQY
>TRBJ2-3|TRBV7-7
ASSLAGGSTDTQY
>TRBJ1-3|TRBV9
ASSVAPQGFAGNTIY
>TRBJ1-2|TRBV6-1
ASSGGGSNYGYT
>TRBJ2-4|TRBV19
ASSKSGLAKNIQY
>TRBJ2-7|TRBV10-3
AISLGTGGLEQY
>TRBJ2-5|TRBV14
ASSHWRLEAAEETQY
>TRBJ2-3|TRBV7-9
ASGKASGTDTQY
>TRBJ1-6|TRBV6-4
ASGQGGNSPLH
>TRBJ2-7|TRBV19
ASSGLSGEGSRYEQY
>TRBJ1-3|TRBV7-2
ASSTRDAGPGNTIY